This is a list of T cell receptor beta chains from one sample in a study of neoadjuvant anti-PD-1 for oral cavity cancer. Using immunoSEQ multiplex PCR, the repertoire was profiled, and TCRdb retains in-frame clones only, with some absent. The sample carries thousands of clones, 70% recorded once. Sequenced material: PBMCs, taken after nivolumab (anti-PD-1) treatment. These receptors came from a person aged 40-85 years with oral cavity squamous cell carcinoma. Both conserved end residues are part of each CDR3. The D gene is left open where the match is weak. The listing skips clone size in some rows; elsewhere it reads once, few, many or a size class.

v_call: TRBV7-2
d_call: TRBD1
clone_size: -
j_call: TRBJ2-7
cdr3_nt: TGTGCCAGCAGCTTGGACAGGGGGGGTTACGAGCAGTACTTC
cdr3_aa: CASSLDRGGYEQYF

v_call: TRBV7-9
d_call: -
clone_size: -
j_call: TRBJ1-6
cdr3_nt: TGTGCCAGCACCCTCGGCCTTTTCCGGCCGGGCGATAATAATTCACCCCTCCACTTT
cdr3_aa: CASTLGLFRPGDNNSPLHF

v_call: TRBV2
d_call: TRBD1
clone_size: -
j_call: TRBJ1-6
cdr3_nt: TGTGCCACTCAGGACAGGGTCGTGGATTCACCCCTCCACTTT
cdr3_aa: CATQDRVVDSPLHF

v_call: TRBV6-4
d_call: TRBD2
clone_size: -
j_call: TRBJ2-3
cdr3_nt: TGTGCCAGCAGTGACTCGCCGGGGGGGAGCACAGATACGCAGTATTTT
cdr3_aa: CASSDSPGGSTDTQYF

v_call: TRBV10-1
d_call: -
clone_size: -
j_call: TRBJ1-1
cdr3_nt: TGCGCCAGCAGTGAGACCGGACAGAACACTGAAGCTTTCTTT
cdr3_aa: CASSETGQNTEAFF

v_call: TRBV5-6
d_call: TRBD1
clone_size: -
j_call: TRBJ1-2
cdr3_nt: TGTGCCAGCAGCTGGGGGACAGGGTATGGCTACACCTTC
cdr3_aa: CASSWGTGYGYTF

v_call: TRBV12-5
d_call: -
clone_size: -
j_call: TRBJ1-5
cdr3_nt: TGTGCTAGTGGTTTGGGGACGTCGGCCAGGGGCAATCAGCCCCAGCATTTT
cdr3_aa: CASGLGTSARGNQPQHF

v_call: TRBV7-3
d_call: TRBD1
clone_size: once
j_call: TRBJ2-7
cdr3_nt: TGTGCCAGCAGCTCCACAGGGGGCTCGGGCGAGCAGTACTTC
cdr3_aa: CASSSTGGSGEQYF

v_call: TRBV5-6
d_call: -
clone_size: -
j_call: TRBJ2-1
cdr3_nt: TGTGCCAGCAGTTCTTACAATGAGCAGTTCTTC
cdr3_aa: CASSSYNEQFF

v_call: TRBV7-9
d_call: TRBD2
clone_size: -
j_call: TRBJ2-5
cdr3_nt: TGTGCCAGCAGCCGCGAGACTAGCAGCCGAAGAGAGACCCAGTACTTC
cdr3_aa: CASSRETSSRRETQYF

v_call: TRBV9
d_call: -
clone_size: -
j_call: TRBJ1-1
cdr3_nt: TGTGCCAGCAGCGTTACGCCCGGGAACACTGAAGCTTTCTTT
cdr3_aa: CASSVTPGNTEAFF

v_call: TRBV6-5
d_call: TRBD1
clone_size: -
j_call: TRBJ2-1
cdr3_nt: TGTGCCACCACGCCGGGACAGGGCACGAATGAGCAGTTCTTC
cdr3_aa: CATTPGQGTNEQFF

v_call: TRBV5-6
d_call: TRBD1
clone_size: few
j_call: TRBJ1-2
cdr3_nt: TGTGCCAGCAGCCGGACAGGGGATGGCTACACCTTC
cdr3_aa: CASSRTGDGYTF

v_call: TRBV4-3
d_call: -
clone_size: -
j_call: TRBJ1-1
cdr3_nt: TGCGCCAGCAGCCAAGACGGAGACTCGAGGACTGAAGCTTTCTTT
cdr3_aa: CASSQDGDSRTEAFF

v_call: TRBV5-6
d_call: -
clone_size: -
j_call: TRBJ2-7
cdr3_nt: TGTGCCAGCAGCCTAGGCGGGACAGCCACCTACGAGCAGTACTTC
cdr3_aa: CASSLGGTATYEQYF

v_call: TRBV5-1
d_call: TRBD2
clone_size: -
j_call: TRBJ2-2
cdr3_nt: TGCGCCAGCAATCCTAGCGGGGGACCGAACACCGGGGAGCTGTTTTTT
cdr3_aa: CASNPSGGPNTGELFF

v_call: TRBV7-9
d_call: -
clone_size: -
j_call: TRBJ1-1
cdr3_nt: TGTGCCAGCACGGGGACTGAAGCTTTCTTT
cdr3_aa: CASTGTEAFF

v_call: TRBV28
d_call: -
clone_size: -
j_call: TRBJ2-1
cdr3_nt: TGTGCCAGCAGTTTTTTGCGGTACAATGAGCAGTTCTTC
cdr3_aa: CASSFLRYNEQFF

v_call: TRBV5-1
d_call: TRBD1
clone_size: few
j_call: TRBJ2-7
cdr3_nt: TGCGCCAGCAGCTTTGACAGACAGGGTTCCTACGAGCAGTACTTC
cdr3_aa: CASSFDRQGSYEQYF

v_call: TRBV25-1
d_call: -
clone_size: -
j_call: TRBJ1-4
cdr3_nt: TGTGCCAGCATTAGTCAGGGGCATGAAAAACTGTTTTTT
cdr3_aa: CASISQGHEKLFF

v_call: TRBV28
d_call: -
clone_size: -
j_call: TRBJ1-5
cdr3_nt: TGTGCCAGCAGCCCTCAGCCCCAGCATTTT
cdr3_aa: CASSPQPQHF

v_call: TRBV28
d_call: TRBD1
clone_size: once
j_call: TRBJ1-1
cdr3_nt: TGTGCCAGCAGTCCACCCCGGACAGGGGAAGCTTTCTTT
cdr3_aa: CASSPPRTGEAFF

v_call: TRBV4-1
d_call: -
clone_size: few
j_call: TRBJ1-2
cdr3_nt: TGCGCCAGCAGCCAAGATCGAGGGGTATCTTCCTATGGCTACACCTTC
cdr3_aa: CASSQDRGVSSYGYTF

v_call: TRBV7-2
d_call: -
clone_size: -
j_call: TRBJ1-1
cdr3_nt: TGTGCCAGCTCTGGGAGGGAACTCTTGAACACTGAAGCTTTCTTT
cdr3_aa: CASSGRELLNTEAFF

v_call: TRBV7-8
d_call: -
clone_size: few
j_call: TRBJ1-2
cdr3_nt: TGTGCCAGCAGCCCTGGTTATCGGTCCTATGGCTACACCTTC
cdr3_aa: CASSPGYRSYGYTF

v_call: TRBV9
d_call: -
clone_size: -
j_call: TRBJ2-2
cdr3_nt: TGTGCCAGCAGCGCTTACACCGGGGAGCTGTTTTTT
cdr3_aa: CASSAYTGELFF

v_call: TRBV5-6
d_call: -
clone_size: -
j_call: TRBJ2-1
cdr3_nt: TGTGCCAGCAGCTGGCCGGGACCCCGAAGGGACAATGAGCAGTTCTTC
cdr3_aa: CASSWPGPRRDNEQFF

v_call: TRBV5-1
d_call: TRBD1
clone_size: -
j_call: TRBJ2-7
cdr3_nt: TGCGCCAGCAGTTCTGGACAGGGGGCTTACGAGCAGTACTTC
cdr3_aa: CASSSGQGAYEQYF

v_call: TRBV5-1
d_call: -
clone_size: -
j_call: TRBJ1-4
cdr3_nt: TGCGCCAGCAGCCCTCGGTTGGGGGGAAGTGAAAAACTGTTTTTT
cdr3_aa: CASSPRLGGSEKLFF

v_call: TRBV28
d_call: -
clone_size: -
j_call: TRBJ1-2
cdr3_nt: TGTGCCAGCAGTTTCGGGCAGAACTATGGCTACACCTTC
cdr3_aa: CASSFGQNYGYTF

v_call: TRBV2
d_call: TRBD1
clone_size: -
j_call: TRBJ1-4
cdr3_nt: TGTGCCAGCAGTGAGGCCGGGACAGGAAATGAAAAACTGTTTTTT
cdr3_aa: CASSEAGTGNEKLFF

v_call: TRBV30
d_call: -
clone_size: -
j_call: TRBJ1-1
cdr3_nt: TGTGCCTGGAGTATACAAGTGAACACTGAAGCTTTCTTT
cdr3_aa: CAWSIQVNTEAFF

v_call: TRBV5-4
d_call: -
clone_size: once
j_call: TRBJ1-4
cdr3_nt: TGTGCCAGCAGCAATATAGCCACTAATGAAAAACTGTTTTTT
cdr3_aa: CASSNIATNEKLFF

v_call: TRBV25-1
d_call: -
clone_size: -
j_call: TRBJ2-3
cdr3_nt: TGTGCCAGCAGTTCCCGGGACTTCAGCACAGATACGCAGTATTTT
cdr3_aa: CASSSRDFSTDTQYF

v_call: TRBV4-3
d_call: TRBD1
clone_size: -
j_call: TRBJ1-5
cdr3_nt: TGCGCCAGCAGCCAAGATAGGGGGACAGACAATCAGCCCCAGCATTTT
cdr3_aa: CASSQDRGTDNQPQHF

v_call: TRBV2
d_call: TRBD1
clone_size: -
j_call: TRBJ1-4
cdr3_nt: TGTGCCAGCAGTGTCAGGGGGGAAGGGGAAAAACTGTTTTTT
cdr3_aa: CASSVRGEGEKLFF

v_call: TRBV7-2
d_call: -
clone_size: -
j_call: TRBJ2-5
cdr3_nt: TGTGCCAGCAGCTTAGCCCGGATTTCTGATGGAGGGACCCAGTACTTC
cdr3_aa: CASSLARISDGGTQYF

v_call: TRBV28
d_call: -
clone_size: -
j_call: TRBJ1-1
cdr3_nt: TGTGCCAGCAGTTTACTCAGAGGGGCTGGGGAAGCTGAAGCTTTCTTT
cdr3_aa: CASSLLRGAGEAEAFF

v_call: TRBV30
d_call: TRBD1
clone_size: -
j_call: TRBJ1-3
cdr3_nt: TGTGCCTGGGGACAGGGGGCGTTAACTGGAAACACCATATATTTT
cdr3_aa: CAWGQGALTGNTIYF

v_call: TRBV4-1
d_call: -
clone_size: -
j_call: TRBJ2-7
cdr3_nt: TGCGCCAGCAGCCAAGGGATTCCGGCCTACGAGCAGTACTTC
cdr3_aa: CASSQGIPAYEQYF

v_call: TRBV11-2
d_call: -
clone_size: -
j_call: TRBJ1-2
cdr3_nt: TGTGCCAGCAGCCCGACAGGACCCTATGGCTACACCTTC
cdr3_aa: CASSPTGPYGYTF

v_call: TRBV4-1
d_call: TRBD2
clone_size: -
j_call: TRBJ2-7
cdr3_nt: TGCGCCAGCGGGGGGGAATACGAGCAGTACTTC
cdr3_aa: CASGGEYEQYF

v_call: TRBV6-5
d_call: -
clone_size: -
j_call: TRBJ1-2
cdr3_nt: TGTGCCAGCAGTTACGGTCGGTATGGCTACACCTTC
cdr3_aa: CASSYGRYGYTF

v_call: TRBV4-2
d_call: -
clone_size: -
j_call: TRBJ2-1
cdr3_nt: TGTGCCAGCAGCCAAGAGACCACCAGGGTCTATGAGCAGTTCTTC
cdr3_aa: CASSQETTRVYEQFF

v_call: TRBV6-5
d_call: -
clone_size: once
j_call: TRBJ2-1
cdr3_nt: TGTGCCAGCAGTCCCACCTACAATGAGCAGTTCTTC
cdr3_aa: CASSPTYNEQFF

v_call: TRBV6-5
d_call: -
clone_size: -
j_call: TRBJ1-1
cdr3_nt: TGTGCCAGCAGTCCCCGGAGGGACACTGAAGCTTTCTTT
cdr3_aa: CASSPRRDTEAFF

v_call: TRBV5-1
d_call: TRBD1
clone_size: -
j_call: TRBJ2-5
cdr3_nt: TGCGCCAGCAGCGTGGACGGACAGGGTGTAGAGACCCAGTACTTC
cdr3_aa: CASSVDGQGVETQYF

v_call: TRBV7-9
d_call: TRBD1
clone_size: -
j_call: TRBJ1-1
cdr3_nt: TGTGCCAGCAGCCACCGACAGGGGGCGAGATTTACTGAAGCTTTCTTT
cdr3_aa: CASSHRQGARFTEAFF

v_call: TRBV18
d_call: TRBD1
clone_size: -
j_call: TRBJ1-5
cdr3_nt: TGTGCCAGCTCACCGGCAGGGGGCGGCAATCAGCCCCAGCATTTT
cdr3_aa: CASSPAGGGNQPQHF

v_call: TRBV29-1
d_call: -
clone_size: -
j_call: TRBJ1-4
cdr3_nt: TGCAGCGTTGATGAGGGTAATGAAAAACTGTTTTTT
cdr3_aa: CSVDEGNEKLFF

v_call: TRBV7-9
d_call: -
clone_size: -
j_call: TRBJ1-1
cdr3_nt: TGTGCCAGCAGCTTAGTTACAGGGACCACTGAAGCTTTCTTT
cdr3_aa: CASSLVTGTTEAFF

v_call: TRBV11-2
d_call: -
clone_size: -
j_call: TRBJ2-1
cdr3_nt: TGTGCCAGCAGCTCGACAGTAAATGAGCAGTTCTTC
cdr3_aa: CASSSTVNEQFF

v_call: TRBV6-4
d_call: TRBD2
clone_size: -
j_call: TRBJ2-3
cdr3_nt: TGTGCCAGCAGTGAGGGACTAGCGGGGGGGCCAGATACGCAGTATTTT
cdr3_aa: CASSEGLAGGPDTQYF